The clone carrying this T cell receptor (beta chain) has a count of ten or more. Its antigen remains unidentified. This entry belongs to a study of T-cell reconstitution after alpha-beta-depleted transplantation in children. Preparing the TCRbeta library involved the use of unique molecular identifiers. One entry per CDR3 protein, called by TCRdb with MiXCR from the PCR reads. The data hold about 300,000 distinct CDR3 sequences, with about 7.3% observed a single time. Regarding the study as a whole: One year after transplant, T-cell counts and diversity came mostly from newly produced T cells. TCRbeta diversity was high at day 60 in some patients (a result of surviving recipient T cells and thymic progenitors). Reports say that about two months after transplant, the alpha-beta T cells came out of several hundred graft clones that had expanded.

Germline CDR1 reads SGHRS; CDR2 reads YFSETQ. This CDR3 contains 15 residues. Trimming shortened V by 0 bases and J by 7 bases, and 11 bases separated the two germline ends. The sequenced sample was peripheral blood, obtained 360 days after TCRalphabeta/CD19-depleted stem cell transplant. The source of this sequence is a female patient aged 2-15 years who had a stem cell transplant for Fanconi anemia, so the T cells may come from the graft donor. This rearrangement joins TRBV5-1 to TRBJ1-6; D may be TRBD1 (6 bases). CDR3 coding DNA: TGCGCCAGCAGCTTGGATCAGGGGTCGAATTCACCCCTCCACTTT. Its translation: CASSLDQGSNSPLHF. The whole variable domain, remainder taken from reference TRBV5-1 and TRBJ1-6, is KAGVTQTPRYLIKTRGQQVTLSCSPISGHRSVSWYQQTPGQGLQFLFEYFSETQRNKGNFPGRFSGRQFSNSRSEMNVSTLELGDSALYLCASSLDQGSNSPLHFGNGTRLTVT.